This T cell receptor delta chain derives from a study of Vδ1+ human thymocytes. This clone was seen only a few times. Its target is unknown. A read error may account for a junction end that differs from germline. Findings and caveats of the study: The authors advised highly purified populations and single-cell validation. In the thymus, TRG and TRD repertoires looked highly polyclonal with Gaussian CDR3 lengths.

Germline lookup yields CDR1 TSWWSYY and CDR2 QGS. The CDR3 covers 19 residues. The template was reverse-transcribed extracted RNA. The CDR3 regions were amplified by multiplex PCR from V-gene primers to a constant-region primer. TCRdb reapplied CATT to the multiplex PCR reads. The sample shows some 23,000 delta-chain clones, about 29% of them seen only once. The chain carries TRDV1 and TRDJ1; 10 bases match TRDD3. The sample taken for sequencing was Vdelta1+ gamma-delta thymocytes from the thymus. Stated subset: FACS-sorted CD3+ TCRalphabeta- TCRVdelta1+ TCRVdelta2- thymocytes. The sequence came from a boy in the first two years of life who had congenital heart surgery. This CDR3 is CALGELGKYWGIRSDKFIF. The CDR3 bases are TGTGCTCTTGGGGAACTCGGAAAGTACTGGGGGATTAGGTCCGATAAATTCATCTTT.